The 28 T cell receptor beta chains listed next were all sequenced from one sample in a study of shared clonotypes between healthy human individuals. Assay: immunoSEQ multiplex PCR; the TCRdb copy retains only in-frame clones and omits some. The sample carries roughly 2,000,000 clones, 93% recorded once. The naive CD8 population came from CD45RO-negative cells selected for CCR7, without terminally differentiated effector memory CD45RA+ cells. Sequencing was performed on naive CD8+ T cells from PBMCs. The receptors stem from a man aged 18 to 30 in good health. Some clones in this sample may be carry-over from other donors' samples.

The chain combines TRBV30 with TRBJ2-1; 9 nucleotides match TRBD1. The V segment lost 3 bases and the J segment 4 bases; nucleotides outside the gene matches: 10. The germline V gene encodes CDR1 GTSNPN and CDR2 SVGIG (reference sequence). This CDR3 is built from 16 residues. The CDR3 coding sequence is TGTGCCTGGAGGGCGTTCCCGGGACAGGGTTACAATGAGCAGTTCTTC. Encoded protein: CAWRAFPGQGYNEQFF.

The rearrangement joins TRBV6-5 to TRBJ1-1, with TRBD1 as a possible D gene (6 bases). Germline V CDR1 and CDR2: MNHEY, SVGAGI. Deletions cut 7 bases from V and 1 base from J, with 13 bases between. This CDR3 has 14 residues. The CDR3 reads CASTPGVENTEAFF. As DNA, the CDR3 is TGTGCCAGCACCCCAGGGGTCGAGAACACTGAAGCTTTCTTT.

A remark on this clone: This CDR3 is also generated by other DNA sequences in the sample. The gene calls are TRBV28 and TRBJ2-7; possibly TRBD1 for D (6 bases). The CDR3 has 14 residues. CDR1 is MDHEN, CDR2 SYDVKM, per germline. Trimming cost V 2 bases and J 0 bases, with 8 bases left between them. The CDR3 DNA reads TGTGCCAGCAGTTTAACAGGGAGCTCCTACGAGCAGTACTTC. Translated, it gives CASSLTGSSYEQYF.

In this sample, this clone turned up once. The rearrangement uses TRBV6-1 and TRBJ2-7; tentatively, D is TRBD1 or TRBD2 (5 bases each). The germline CDR1 and CDR2 sequences are MNHNS and SASEGT. This CDR3 is built from 15 residues. Trimming cost V 6 bases and J 3 bases, with 18 bases left between them. In DNA form, the CDR3 reads TGTGCCAGCAGGGTCGGGCCCTGGGACCGCTACGAGCAGTACTTC. Its protein product is CASRVGPWDRYEQYF.

The chain couples TRBV27 to TRBJ2-7; D not certain. V was cut by 3 bases and J by 3 bases, with 9 bases left in between. Per germline, CDR1 MNHEY and CDR2 SMNVEV (reference sequence). CDR3 length equals 13 residues. The CDR3 loop is CASSFATSYEQYF. The CDR3 region has the DNA TGTGCCAGCAGTTTCGCCACCAGCTACGAGCAGTACTTC.

The rearrangement uses TRBV28 and TRBJ1-2, with TRBD1 matching 12 bases. V shed 7 bases, J shed 7 bases, and the junction held 16 bases outside the gene matches. This CDR3 is 17 amino acids long. CDR1 and CDR2 (germline): MDHEN, SYDVKM. CDR3 in DNA: TGTGCCAGCACCGTTATCCAGGGGACAGGGGGCAGGAGTGGCTACACCTTC. Translation: CASTVIQGTGGRSGYTF.

CDR3 coding DNA: TGTGCCAGCAGCCAAGACAGGGGCTCCTCTGGCTACACCTTC. Translated: CASSQDRGSSGYTF. The chain is built from TRBV14 and TRBJ1-2, with D perhaps TRBD1 (6 bases). V was cut by 0 bases and J by 7 bases, with 12 bases left in between. The CDR3 totals 14 residues. Germline values: CDR1 SGHDN, CDR2 FVKESK. The complete variable domain, with remaining parts taken from reference TRBV14 and TRBJ1-2, reads EAGVTQFPSHSVIEKGQTVTLRCDPISGHDNLYWYRRVMGKEIKFLLHFVKESKQDESGMPNNRFLAERTGGTYSTLKVQPAELEDSGVYFCASSQDRGSSGYTFGSGTRLTVV.

The CDR3 protein is CASSSGPEQYF. The CDR3 DNA sequence: TGTGCCAGCAGCTCCGGGCCCGAGCAGTACTTC. J is TRBJ2-7 and V is TRBV11-3, with D hard to call. The V and J ends lost 4 bases and 6 bases respectively, with 7 bases between them. The CDR3 consists of 11 residues. CDR1 SGHNT and CDR2 YENEEA come from the germline V gene.

The J gene is TRBJ2-6, the V gene TRBV7-8; D uncertain. This CDR3 has 15 amino acids. CDR1 and CDR2 (germline): SGHVS, FQNEAQ. Trimming cost V 4 bases and J 6 bases, with 13 bases left between them. The chain's CDR3 is CASSSTTDEANVLTF. The CDR3 DNA reads TGTGCCAGCAGCTCGACGACGGACGAGGCCAACGTCCTGACTTTC. The full variable domain, in which reference TRBV7-8 and TRBJ2-6 provide the parts outside the CDR3, is GAGVSQSPRYKVAKRGQDVALRCDPISGHVSLFWYQQALGQGPEFLTYFQNEAQLDKSGLPSDRFFAERPEGSVSTLKIQRTQQEDSAVYLCASSSTTDEANVLTFGAGSRLTVL.

This chain connects TRBV7-9 to TRBJ1-1, with 10 bases aligning to TRBD1. Germline V gene sequence: CDR1 SEHNR, CDR2 FQNEAQ (reference sequence). J gave up 5 bases and V 6 bases, and 15 bases lay outside the gene matches. This CDR3 has 17 residues. CDR3: CASSTPRQGAIRTEAFF. In DNA form, the CDR3 reads TGTGCCAGCAGTACCCCCCGACAGGGGGCAATAAGGACTGAAGCTTTCTTT.

This chain connects TRBV11-2 to TRBJ1-3; D unresolved. Germline CDR1 and CDR2: SGHAT and FQNNGV. Trimming took 4 bases from V and 0 from J, leaving 10 bases between them. The CDR3 is made up of 15 amino acids. CDR3 in amino acids: CASSSGRTSGNTIYF. The CDR3 DNA reads TGTGCCAGCAGCTCAGGACGAACCTCTGGAAACACCATATATTTT.

This chain connects TRBV10-3 to TRBJ2-7; D uncertain. Germline assignment: CDR1 ENHRY and CDR2 SYGVKD. The germline V and J ends were trimmed by 6 bases and 2 bases, with 11 bases remaining between them. This CDR3 is 13 amino acids long. This chain's CDR3 is CAIREQDTYEQYF. CDR3 bases: TGTGCCATCAGGGAACAAGATACCTACGAGCAGTACTTC.

This clone was detected only a few times. Other DNA sequences of this sample code for an identical CDR3. The V call is TRBV27, the J call TRBJ1-1, with D unclear. Germline loops: CDR1 MNHEY, CDR2 SMNVEV (reference sequence). This CDR3 is built from 13 residues. The germline V and J ends were trimmed by 2 bases and 1 base, with 5 bases remaining between them. CDR3 region: CASSLRTNTEAFF. The DNA for the CDR3 is TGTGCCAGCAGTTTAAGGACGAACACTGAAGCTTTCTTT.

The V call is TRBV28, the J call TRBJ2-7, with a weak D call TRBD2 (5 bases). CDR3 size: 15 residues. V was cut by 10 bases and J by 6 bases, with 25 bases left in between. CDR1 is MDHEN, CDR2 SYDVKM, per germline. Here the CDR3 reads CATTLRAGLLSEQYF. DNA for the CDR3: TGTGCCACCACTCTGAGAGCAGGACTTCTCTCCGAGCAGTACTTC.

The J gene is TRBJ2-1, the V gene TRBV4-1; D is perhaps TRBD2 (5 bases). CDR3 length equals 15 residues. Trimming left V 7 bases short and J 8 bases short, with 21 bases between. The germline V gene encodes CDR1 MGHRA and CDR2 YSYEKL. The CDR3 nucleotides read TGCGCCAGCACCGAAGTTGGGCTAGCTGGCGATGAGCAGTTCTTC. Protein sequence: CASTEVGLAGDEQFF.

The chain joins TRBV14 to TRBJ2-1, with D possibly being TRBD1 (5 bases). In germline, CDR1 is SGHDN, CDR2 FVKESK. V lost 1 base and J lost 4, with 11 bases in between. The CDR3 has 15 residues. CDR3 nucleotide sequence: TGTGCCAGCAGCCAAGGGCCAGGGTCGTACAATGAGCAGTTCTTC. Its translation is CASSQGPGSYNEQFF.

V and J are TRBV13 and TRBJ1-4, with no clear D. Trimming took 5 bases from V and 0 from J, leaving 13 bases between them. Germline V lookup: CDR1 PRHDT, CDR2 FYEKMQ (reference sequence). The CDR3 extends over 16 amino acids. The CDR3 nucleotides read TGTGCCAGCAGCGCTGGGCGTCTTGCAACTAATGAAAAACTGTTTTTT. Protein sequence: CASSAGRLATNEKLFF. The whole variable domain, remainder taken from reference TRBV13 and TRBJ1-4, is AAGVIQSPRHLIKEKRETATLKCYPIPRHDTVYWYQQGPGQDPQFLISFYEKMQSDKGSIPDRFSAQQFSDYHSELNMSSLELGDSALYFCASSAGRLATNEKLFFGSGTQLSVL.

The V and J genes are TRBV9 and TRBJ2-7; TRBD2 matches 7 bases. The CDR3 runs to 16 residues. CDR1 SGDLS and CDR2 YYNGEE come from the germline V gene. Trimming at V came to 4 bases and at J to 4 bases, leaving 14 bases not matched to a gene. Written as DNA, the CDR3 is TGTGCCAGCAGCCCCTTCGAATCTAGCGGAGGATACGAGCAGTACTTC. Protein sequence: CASSPFESSGGYEQYF.

CDR3 sequence (DNA): TGTGCCAGCGCCCAGGGGAATGAGCAGTTCTTC. This encodes CASAQGNEQFF. This rearrangement joins TRBV7-9 to TRBJ2-1; tentatively, D is TRBD1 (6 bases). The CDR3 runs to 11 residues. Germline V lookup: CDR1 SEHNR, CDR2 FQNEAQ (reference sequence). Trimming stripped 8 bases from V and 7 bases from J, with 9 bases between.

V gene TRBV19 combines with J gene TRBJ1-2; 11 positions match TRBD1. The length of the CDR3 is 15 residues. Germline V gives CDR1 LNHDA, CDR2 SQIVND (reference sequence). V lost 6 bases and J lost 6; bases outside the gene matches: 9. CDR3 sequence: CASRLWTGGEDGYTF. CDR3 bases: TGTGCCAGTAGGCTTTGGACAGGGGGCGAGGATGGCTACACCTTC.

Points on this clone: The same CDR3 can be traced to other DNA sequences in this sample. V is TRBV5-1 and J is TRBJ2-3; D remains ambiguous. V lost 4 bases and J lost 2, with 5 bases in between. The CDR3 is 12 residues long. The germline V gene encodes CDR1 SGHRS and CDR2 YFSETQ. For the CDR3, the DNA is TGCGCCAGCAGCCCCAACACAGATACGCAGTATTTT. Translating gives CASSPNTDTQYF.

As DNA, the CDR3 is TGTGCCAGCAGCGAAAGTGGGACACCCGATCAGCCCCAGCATTTT. Amino acid sequence: CASSESGTPDQPQHF. The rearrangement joins TRBV9 to TRBJ1-5, with D tentatively TRBD1 (6 bases). The V gene lost 3 bases and the J gene lost 5 bases, with 15 bases spanning the gap. Germline values: CDR1 SGDLS, CDR2 YYNGEE. The CDR3 is made up of 15 amino acids.

V and J are TRBV5-1 and TRBJ1-5, with D perhaps matching TRBD1 (6 bases). V lost 1 base and J lost 1, with 9 bases in between. This CDR3 is 15 amino acids long. Per the germline V gene, CDR1 is SGHRS and CDR2 is YFSETQ. The CDR3 is CASSLLGGSNQPQHF. CDR3 sequence (DNA): TGCGCCAGCAGCTTGTTAGGGGGGAGCAATCAGCCCCAGCATTTT.

V and J are TRBV4-1 and TRBJ2-1; 10 nucleotides agree with TRBD2. CDR3 size: 15 residues. The V and J ends lost 4 bases and 5 bases, in that order; junction bases with no gene match: 5. Germline assignment: CDR1 MGHRA and CDR2 YSYEKL. The CDR3 DNA is TGCGCCAGCAGCCTCCGGACTAGCGGCAACAATGAGCAGTTCTTC. Its protein is CASSLRTSGNNEQFF.

The chain carries TRBV7-9 and TRBJ2-7, with TRBD2 matching 8 bases. After removal of 6 bases from V and 0 bases from J, the junction contained 1 base not matched to a gene. Germline V gene data show CDR1 as SEHNR and CDR2 as FQNEAQ (reference sequence). The CDR3 sequence is 13 residues long. CDR3: CASRLADSYEQYF. DNA of the CDR3: TGTGCCAGCAGACTAGCGGACTCCTACGAGCAGTACTTC.

In regard to this clone: Other DNA variants within this sample encode the same CDR3. V is TRBV9 and J is TRBJ1-1, with a weak D call TRBD1 (5 bases). CDR1 is SGDLS, CDR2 YYNGEE, per germline. V shed 4 bases and J shed 6 bases, with 10 bases lying between them. This CDR3 region has 12 residues. In DNA form, the CDR3 reads TGTGCCAGCAGCCCCGGGACGGCTGAAGCTTTCTTT. Protein sequence: CASSPGTAEAFF.

The gene calls are TRBV28 and TRBJ2-7; no reliable D call. V was shortened by 5 bases and J by 7 bases, with 15 bases between the two germline ends. Germline CDR1 reads MDHEN; CDR2 reads SYDVKM. The CDR3 is 13 amino acids. CDR3 amino acids: CASSTLNRSEQYF. The CDR3 DNA reads as TGTGCCAGCAGTACCCTTAACCGGTCGGAGCAGTACTTC. Full variable domain (outside the CDR3, taken from reference TRBV28 and TRBJ2-7): DVKVTQSSRYLVKRTGEKVFLECVQDMDHENMFWYRQDPGLGLRLIYFSYDVKMKEKGDIPEGYSVSREKKERFSLILESASTNQTSMYLCASSTLNRSEQYFGPGTRLTVT.

This chain connects TRBV7-8 to TRBJ2-7, with D tentatively TRBD1 (6 bases). CDR3 length: 14 amino acids. Germline CDR1 SGHVS, CDR2 FQNEAQ. The V gene lost 6 bases and the J gene lost 7 bases, with 19 bases spanning the gap. The CDR3 protein is CASRPTGTSYEQYF. DNA of the CDR3: TGTGCCAGCAGGCCGACCGGGACATCTTATGAGCAGTACTTC.